Each of the 15 T cell receptor beta chains below was sequenced from the same sample in a study of cytomegalovirus exposure and HLA in healthy donors. PCR involved 60 Vbeta and 13 Jbeta primers. TCRdb's table, derived via immunoSEQ multiplex PCR, lists solely in-frame clones and lacks some. The sample contains some 180,000 clones, around 86% of which appear only once. Sequences were obtained from PBMCs. The receptor source for this set is a male donor in good health and CMV-seronegative.

V gene TRBV7-2 combines with J gene TRBJ1-2; unclear D gene. V dropped 0 bases and J dropped 11 bases, with 28 bases sitting between them. Germline CDR1 reads SGHTA; CDR2 reads FQGNSA. The CDR3 consists of 18 residues. For the CDR3, the DNA is TGTGCCAGCAGCTTAGCAGGGAGAAGGGCCCTGAGCCTGTTCTTTTACACCTTC. It yields the protein CASSLAGRRALSLFFYTF.

The chain links TRBV18 to TRBJ2-1, with TRBD2 identical over 9 bases. Trimming cost V 2 bases and J 0 bases; bases outside gene matches: 2. The CDR3 has 16 residues. CDR1 is KGHSH, CDR2 LQKENI, per germline. CDR3 sequence reads: CASSPSGGPSYNEQFF. The DNA of the CDR3 is TGTGCCAGCTCACCAAGCGGGGGGCCCTCCTACAATGAGCAGTTCTTC.

This clone showed up just a few times. The chain links TRBV5-1 to TRBJ1-5; D is possibly TRBD1 (5 bases). V lost 3 bases, J lost 0 bases, and 10 bases lay in between. Germline values: CDR1 SGHRS, CDR2 YFSETQ. The CDR3 is 15 amino acids. CDR3 sequence: CASSSWGDSNQPQHF. In DNA form, the CDR3 reads TGCGCCAGCAGCTCATGGGGGGATAGCAATCAGCCCCAGCATTTT.

This clone occurred once. This CDR3 is CASSVEAGGHKDTQYF. In nucleotides, the CDR3 is TGTGCCAGCAGCGTAGAAGCGGGGGGGCATAAGGATACGCAGTATTTT. J is TRBJ2-3 and V is TRBV9; 10 nucleotides line up with TRBD2. The CDR3 has 16 amino acids. In germline, CDR1 is SGDLS, CDR2 YYNGEE. V shed 0 bases, J shed 6 bases, and the junction held 7 bases outside the gene matches. Using reference TRBV9 and TRBJ2-3 for the parts outside the CDR3, the full variable domain is DSGVTQTPKHLITATGQRVTLRCSPRSGDLSVYWYQQSLDQGLQFLIQYYNGEERAKGNILERFSAQQFPDLHSELNLSSLELGDSALYFCASSVEAGGHKDTQYFGPGTRLTVL.

The V gene is TRBV4-1, the J gene TRBJ2-1; 7 nucleotides align to TRBD2. Germline trimming cut 0 bases from V and 9 bases from J; bases unmatched to any gene: 11. Germline V gene data show CDR1 as MGHRA and CDR2 as YSYEKL. The CDR3 loop spans 16 amino acids. This CDR3 reads CASSQDQERGVIEQFF. CDR3 in DNA: TGCGCCAGCAGCCAAGATCAGGAACGGGGGGTAATTGAGCAGTTCTTC.

The chain carries TRBV5-1 and TRBJ1-1; D gene ambiguous. Per germline, CDR1 SGHRS and CDR2 YFSETQ. Trimming removed 2 bases at V and 1 base at J, with 12 bases between. The CDR3 length is 15 residues. CDR3: CASSFGVSGNTEAFF. The CDR3 DNA reads TGCGCCAGCAGCTTCGGGGTGAGCGGGAACACTGAAGCTTTCTTT.

The V gene is TRBV6-1, the J gene TRBJ1-2, with TRBD1 matching 12 bases. Trimming cost V 2 bases and J 4 bases; bases outside gene matches: 8. The V gene's germline CDR1 is MNHNS and CDR2 SASEGT. The CDR3 has 17 residues. The CDR3 region is CASSEIRDRGRSYGYTF. DNA for the CDR3: TGTGCCAGCAGTGAAATTCGGGACAGGGGGCGAAGCTATGGCTACACCTTC.

V usage is TRBV9 and J usage is TRBJ1-2; TRBD1 is a possible D gene (5 bases). V lost 1 base, J lost 7 bases, and 20 bases lay in between. Per the germline V gene, CDR1 is SGDLS and CDR2 is YYNGEE. The CDR3 is made up of 16 amino acids. The CDR3 protein is CASSVRPSGIFVGYTF. In nucleotides, the CDR3 is TGTGCCAGCAGCGTACGGCCCTCAGGGATTTTCGTTGGCTACACCTTC. The full variable domain, rest sourced from reference TRBV9 and TRBJ1-2, is DSGVTQTPKHLITATGQRVTLRCSPRSGDLSVYWYQQSLDQGLQFLIQYYNGEERAKGNILERFSAQQFPDLHSELNLSSLELGDSALYFCASSVRPSGIFVGYTFGSGTRLTVV.

V is TRBV6-4 and J is TRBJ1-1; tentative D call: TRBD1 (5 bases). With 5 bases removed from V and 2 bases from J, the gap between germline ends came to 9 bases. The CDR3 runs to 13 residues. Per germline, CDR1 MRHNA and CDR2 SNTAGT. CDR3 bases: TGTGCCAGCAGTACGGGGGTTAACACTGAAGCTTTCTTT. Protein: CASSTGVNTEAFF.

J is TRBJ1-1 and V is TRBV4-1; no clear D. Germline assignment: CDR1 MGHRA and CDR2 YSYEKL. The CDR3 is 12 amino acids. Trimming stripped 5 bases from V and 5 bases from J, with 9 bases between. The CDR3 here is CASSSVWTEAFF. The CDR3 DNA sequence: TGCGCCAGCAGCTCGGTCTGGACTGAAGCTTTCTTT.

The chain combines TRBV6-5 with TRBJ1-5; no definite D call. The V and J ends lost 4 bases and 0 bases respectively, with 10 bases between them. Germline assignment: CDR1 MNHEY and CDR2 SVGAGI. The CDR3 sequence is 15 residues long. In nucleotides, the CDR3 is TGTGCCAGCAGTTTCTCAGCTTATAGCAATCAGCCCCAGCATTTT. Protein product: CASSFSAYSNQPQHF.

This sequence joins TRBV2 and TRBJ2-1; a possible D gene is TRBD2 (5 bases). V was clipped by 1 base and J by 3 bases, with 10 bases between them. The CDR3 length is 15 residues. Germline V gene lookup returns CDR1 SNHLY and CDR2 FYNNEI. DNA for the CDR3: TGTGCCAGCAGTGAAGGTGGAGGAGGCTACAATGAGCAGTTCTTC. This translates into CASSEGGGGYNEQFF.

The genes are TRBV29-1 and TRBJ2-5; TRBD1 aligns across 7 bases. This CDR3 comprises 15 residues. CDR1 SQVTM and CDR2 ANQGSEA come from the germline V gene. J gave up 2 bases and V 0 bases, and 6 bases lay outside the gene matches. In DNA, the CDR3 is TGCAGCGTTGAAGACAGGGGGTGGAGGCAAGAGACCCAGTACTTC. Protein: CSVEDRGWRQETQYF.

The rearrangement joins TRBV4-1 to TRBJ1-3, with D hard to call. This CDR3 contains 16 residues. Germline V lookup: CDR1 MGHRA, CDR2 YSYEKL. V lost 2 bases, J lost 3 bases, and 14 bases lay in between. The DNA of the CDR3 is TGCGCCAGCAGCCAAAAACCCCTAGAGGATGGAAACACCATATATTTT. Protein product: CASSQKPLEDGNTIYF.

This chain uses TRBV7-8 with TRBJ2-6; 8 positions agree with TRBD2. Per germline, CDR1 SGHVS and CDR2 FQNEAQ. Unmatched junction bases numbered 6, after V lost 2 bases and J lost 0 bases. The CDR3 runs 18 residues. Written as DNA, the CDR3 is TGTGCCAGCAGCTTACCGGGACTAGATTTCTCTGGGGCCAACGTCCTGACTTTC. Its protein product is CASSLPGLDFSGANVLTF.